This is a list of T cell receptor beta chains from one sample in a study of blood T cell repertoires in COVID-19. Generated by immunoSEQ multiplex PCR, the TCRdb table keeps only in-frame clones and is missing some. The table lists fewer than 400,000 clones, 80% to 95% of them singletons. The sample was PBMCs or T cells enriched from blood (not recorded which). Receptor source: a woman in her 30s who had recovered from COVID-19. CDR3s include the opening cysteine and the closing phenylalanine or tryptophan.

cdr3_length v_call cdr3_aa
13 TRBV28 CASRRDRVDGYTF
15 TRBV7-3 CASSRSDSPGETQYF
13 TRBV7-8 CASSPMRRDRAFF
13 TRBV7-2 CASSLAAQTPLHF
13 TRBV4-3 CASSQGTDYEQYF
16 TRBV27 CASSPDSGSSYNEQFF
16 TRBV20-1 CSASKGSGSSYNEQFF
15 TRBV18 CASSSGLPGVGELFF
15 TRBV7-8 CASSPTQTGLQPQHF
11 TRBV28 CASSRGKGYTF
13 TRBV2 CASRPRQNQPQHF
14 TRBV18 CASSPPGYRYEQYF
13 TRBV28 CASHEDSTYEQYF
12 TRBV2 CASITGFNEQFF
13 TRBV6-5 CASSSGSYNEQFF
16 TRBV9 CASSAGIGGVEEKLFF
15 TRBV7-9 CASGALLSSGNTIYF
16 TRBV21-1 CASSKSWTGNNSPLHF
14 TRBV20-1 CSASRRGSNYGYTF
22 TRBV3-1/TRBV3-2 CASSQPLSVGWTGLRRGETQYF
13 TRBV28 CASSFEARETQYF
13 TRBV10-1 CASSYRGTYEQYF
12 TRBV27 CASSKQGYGYTF
15 TRBV15 CATSRDPTGGQEQFF
11 TRBV24-1 CATSAGAEAFF
16 TRBV3-1/TRBV3-2 CASSQGGGNANYGYTF
14 TRBV14 CASSQVGGRTEAFF
13 TRBV19 CASSTSGNNEQFF
16 TRBV5-6 CASSLGSRAGTGELFF
17 TRBV27 CASSSRRDSSYNSPLHF
16 TRBV7-2 CASSLPTGWGTGELFF
15 TRBV19 CASSIDHNRATPLHF
17 TRBV27 CASSFLVGGANTGELFF
15 TRBV28 CASSLPTGTREKLFF
16 TRBV9 CASSVGWRSSGNTIYF
15 TRBV21-1 CASRGDIMSSYEQYF
15 TRBV2 CASGRGTSSYNEQFF
14 TRBV11-2 CASSSRVGHYGYTF
14 TRBV30 CAWTPGISGNTIYF
16 TRBV9 CASSVTPGQGGTEAFF
15 TRBV27 CASSLNTVTTDTQYF
16 TRBV4-3 CASSRGQGVKGDGYTF
13 TRBV2 CASNYLQGFEQYF
19 TRBV7-9 CASSRTPGLAGENTDTQYF
14 TRBV9 CASSPRQGDSPLHF
15 TRBV7-2 CASSLGGGSGYEQYF
13 TRBV30 CAWSNSLNTEAFF
15 TRBV5-6 CASSFLGGSNYGYTF
19 TRBV3-1/TRBV3-2 CASSQGSRGGPSSTDTQYF
14 TRBV28 CASSLSGLNTEAFF
14 TRBV28 CASSFFTSGETQYF
16 TRBV14 CASSRPTGLSTDTQYF
15 TRBV28 CASSSSTGYNSPLHF
16 TRBV19 CASSIAPLRRPTEAFF